Shown below are 2 T cell receptor beta chains from a single sample sequenced in a study of radiotherapy plus CTLA-4 blockade in lung cancer. This table comes from immunoSEQ multiplex PCR, and its TCRdb copy is limited to in-frame clones, with some not included. The sample has approximately 75,000 clones, 78% seen once. Specimen: peripheral blood, collected from a patient treated with radiotherapy plus ipilimumab. The receptors derive from a human donor with non-small cell lung cancer who had a complete response to radiotherapy plus ipilimumab.

This clone has just a few counts. V gene TRBV10-1 combines with J gene TRBJ2-1; TRBD2 might be the D (7 bases). CDR1 WNHNN and CDR2 SYGVQD come from the germline V gene (reference sequence). The CDR3 has 14 residues. V was pared by 4 bases and J by 6 bases, with 13 bases between. DNA of the CDR3: TGCGCCAGCAGTGGGGGGGGGCGTACCAATGAGCAGTTCTTC. Translation gives CASSGGGRTNEQFF.

This clone has just one count. The gene calls are TRBV7-8 and TRBJ2-7; 9 bases fit TRBD1. Germline V gene data show CDR1 as SGHVS and CDR2 as FQNEAQ. The CDR3 contains 12 residues. V lost 1 base to trimming and J lost 10 bases; unmatched junction nucleotides: 2. Written as DNA, the CDR3 is TGTGCCAGCAGCTTAGGACAGGGGGTACAGTACGTC. Protein product: CASSLGQGVQYV.